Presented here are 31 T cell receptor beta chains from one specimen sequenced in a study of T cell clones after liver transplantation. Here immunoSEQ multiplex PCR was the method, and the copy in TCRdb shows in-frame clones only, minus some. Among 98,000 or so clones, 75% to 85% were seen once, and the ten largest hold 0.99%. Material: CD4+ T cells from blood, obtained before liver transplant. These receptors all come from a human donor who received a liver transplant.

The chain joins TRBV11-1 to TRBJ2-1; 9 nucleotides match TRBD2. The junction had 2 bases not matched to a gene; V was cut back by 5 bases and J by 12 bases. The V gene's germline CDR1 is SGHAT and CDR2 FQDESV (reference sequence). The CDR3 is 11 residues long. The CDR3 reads CASSLSGGQFF. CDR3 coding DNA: TGTGCCAGCAGCCTTAGCGGGGGGCAGTTCTTC.

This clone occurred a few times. CDR3 DNA sequence: TGCGCCAGCAGCAACAGTTATCGAGGGACCGATGCAACTAATGAAAAACTGTTTTTT. Its protein is CASSNSYRGTDATNEKLFF. This chain links TRBV5-1 with TRBJ1-4; tentatively, D is TRBD1 (5 bases). CDR3 size: 19 residues. CDR1 SGHRS and CDR2 YFSETQ come from the germline V gene. V shed 4 bases and J shed 0 bases, with 22 bases lying between them.

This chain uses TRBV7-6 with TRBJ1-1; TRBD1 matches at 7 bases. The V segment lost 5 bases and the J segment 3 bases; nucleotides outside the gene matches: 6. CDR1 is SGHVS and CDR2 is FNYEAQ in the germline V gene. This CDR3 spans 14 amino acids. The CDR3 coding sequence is TGTGCCAGCAGCATCACCACAGGGGACACTGAAGCTTTCTTT. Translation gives CASSITTGDTEAFF.

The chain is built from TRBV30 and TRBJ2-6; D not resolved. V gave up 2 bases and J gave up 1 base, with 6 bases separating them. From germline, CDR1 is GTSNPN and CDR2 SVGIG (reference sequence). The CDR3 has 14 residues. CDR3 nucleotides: TGTGCCTGGAGTTCCGGGTCTGGGGCCAACGTCCTGACTTTC. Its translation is CAWSSGSGANVLTF.

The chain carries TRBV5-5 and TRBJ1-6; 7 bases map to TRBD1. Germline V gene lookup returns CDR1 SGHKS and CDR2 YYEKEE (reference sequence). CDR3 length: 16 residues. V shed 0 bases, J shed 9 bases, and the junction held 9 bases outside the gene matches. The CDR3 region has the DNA TGTGCCAGCAGCTTGGAAGGGGGCTATTCGGGTTCACCCCTCCACTTT. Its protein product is CASSLEGGYSGSPLHF.

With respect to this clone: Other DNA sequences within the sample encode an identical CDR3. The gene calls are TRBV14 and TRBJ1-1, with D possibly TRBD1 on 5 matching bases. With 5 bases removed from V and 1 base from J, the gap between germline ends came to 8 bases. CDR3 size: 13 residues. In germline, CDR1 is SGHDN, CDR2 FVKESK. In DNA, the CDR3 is TGTGCCAGCAGCGTTGGGGGGAACACTGAAGCTTTCTTT. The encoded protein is CASSVGGNTEAFF.

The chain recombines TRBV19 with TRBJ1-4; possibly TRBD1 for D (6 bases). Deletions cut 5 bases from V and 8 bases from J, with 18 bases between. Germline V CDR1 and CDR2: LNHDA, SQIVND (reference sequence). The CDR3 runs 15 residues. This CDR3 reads CASSVPGQRKEKLFF. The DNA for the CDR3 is TGTGCCAGTAGTGTCCCGGGACAAAGGAAAGAAAAACTGTTTTTT.

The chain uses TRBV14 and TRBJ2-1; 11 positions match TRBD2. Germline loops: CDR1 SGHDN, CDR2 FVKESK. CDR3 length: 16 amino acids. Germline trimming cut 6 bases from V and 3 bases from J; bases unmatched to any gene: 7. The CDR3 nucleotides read TGTGCCAGCAGGCCCGGGACTAGCGGAGTCTACAATGAGCAGTTCTTC. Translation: CASRPGTSGVYNEQFF.

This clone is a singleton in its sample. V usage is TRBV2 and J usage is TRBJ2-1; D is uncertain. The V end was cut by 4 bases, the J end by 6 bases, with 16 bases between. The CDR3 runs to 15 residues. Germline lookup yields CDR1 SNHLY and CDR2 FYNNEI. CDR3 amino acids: CASSVVGVGFNEQFF. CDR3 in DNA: TGTGCCAGCAGTGTGGTGGGTGTGGGTTTCAATGAGCAGTTCTTC.

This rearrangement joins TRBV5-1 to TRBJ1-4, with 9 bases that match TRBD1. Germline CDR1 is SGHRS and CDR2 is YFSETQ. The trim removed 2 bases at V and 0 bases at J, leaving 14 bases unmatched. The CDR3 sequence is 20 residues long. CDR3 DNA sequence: TGCGCCAGCAGCTTAAAACCACAGGGGGCTTCTCTTGCAACTAATGAAAAACTGTTTTTT. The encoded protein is CASSLKPQGASLATNEKLFF.

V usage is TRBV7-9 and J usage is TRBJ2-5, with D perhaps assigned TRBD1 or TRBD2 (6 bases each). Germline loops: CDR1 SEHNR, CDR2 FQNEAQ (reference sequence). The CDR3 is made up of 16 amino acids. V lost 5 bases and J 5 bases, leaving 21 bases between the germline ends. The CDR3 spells CASSQGGQSPVETQYF. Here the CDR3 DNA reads TGTGCCAGCAGCCAAGGGGGGCAGAGCCCCGTGGAGACCCAGTACTTC.

CDR3 protein: CASSATGLAGGYNEQFF. The CDR3 DNA sequence: TGTGCCAGCAGCGCGACGGGACTAGCGGGAGGTTACAATGAGCAGTTCTTC. The rearrangement joins TRBV7-6 to TRBJ2-1; 15 nucleotides align to TRBD2. The V and J ends lost 5 bases and 4 bases, in that order; junction bases with no gene match: 6. CDR3 length: 17 amino acids. Per the germline V gene, CDR1 is SGHVS and CDR2 is FNYEAQ.

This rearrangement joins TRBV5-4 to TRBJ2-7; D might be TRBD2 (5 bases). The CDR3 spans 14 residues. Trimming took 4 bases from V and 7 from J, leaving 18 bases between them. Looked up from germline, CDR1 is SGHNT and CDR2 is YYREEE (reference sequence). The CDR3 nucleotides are TGTGCCAGCAGCCCCCGGACCCCCGGGGAGGAGCAGTACTTC. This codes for CASSPRTPGEEQYF. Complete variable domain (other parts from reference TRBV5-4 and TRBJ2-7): ETGVTQSPTHLIKTRGQQVTLRCSSQSGHNTVSWYQQALGQGPQFIFQYYREEENGRGNFPPRFSGLQFPNYSSELNVNALELDDSALYLCASSPRTPGEEQYFGPGTRLTVT.

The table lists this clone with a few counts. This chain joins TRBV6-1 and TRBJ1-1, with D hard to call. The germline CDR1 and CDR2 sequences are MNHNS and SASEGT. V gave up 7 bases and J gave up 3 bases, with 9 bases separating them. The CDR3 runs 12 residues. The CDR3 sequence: CASNQGYTEAFF. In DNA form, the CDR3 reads TGTGCCAGCAACCAAGGGTACACTGAAGCTTTCTTT.

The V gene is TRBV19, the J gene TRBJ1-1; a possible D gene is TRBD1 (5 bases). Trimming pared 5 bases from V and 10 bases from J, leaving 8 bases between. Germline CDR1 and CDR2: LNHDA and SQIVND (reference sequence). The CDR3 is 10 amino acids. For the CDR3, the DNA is TGTGCCAGTAGTGACAGTGGAGCTTTCTTT. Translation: CASSDSGAFF. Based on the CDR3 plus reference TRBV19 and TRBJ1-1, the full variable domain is DGGITQSPKYLFRKEGQNVTLSCEQNLNHDAMYWYRQDPGQGLRLIYYSQIVNDFQKGDIAEGYSVSREKKESFPLTVTSAQKNPTAFYLCASSDSGAFFGQGTRLTVV.

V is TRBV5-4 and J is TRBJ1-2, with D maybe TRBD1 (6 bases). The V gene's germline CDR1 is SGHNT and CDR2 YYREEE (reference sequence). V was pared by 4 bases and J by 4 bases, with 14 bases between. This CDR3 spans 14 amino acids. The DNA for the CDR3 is TGTGCCAGCAGCGGACAGACAGGCCTCTATGGCTACACCTTC. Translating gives CASSGQTGLYGYTF.

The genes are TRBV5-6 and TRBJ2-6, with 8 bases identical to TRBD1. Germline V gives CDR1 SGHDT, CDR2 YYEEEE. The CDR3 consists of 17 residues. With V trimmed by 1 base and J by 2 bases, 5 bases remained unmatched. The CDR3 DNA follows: TGTGCCAGCAGCTTGATTCAGGGGGCGACTGGGGCCAACGTCCTGACTTTC. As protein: CASSLIQGATGANVLTF.

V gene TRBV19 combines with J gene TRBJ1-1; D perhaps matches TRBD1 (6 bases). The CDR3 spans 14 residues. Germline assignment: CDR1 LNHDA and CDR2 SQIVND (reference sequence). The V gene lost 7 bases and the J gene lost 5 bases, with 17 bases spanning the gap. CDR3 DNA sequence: TGTGCCAGTACCCCCGGCCGGGGGCGGACTGAAGCTTTCTTT. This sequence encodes CASTPGRGRTEAFF.

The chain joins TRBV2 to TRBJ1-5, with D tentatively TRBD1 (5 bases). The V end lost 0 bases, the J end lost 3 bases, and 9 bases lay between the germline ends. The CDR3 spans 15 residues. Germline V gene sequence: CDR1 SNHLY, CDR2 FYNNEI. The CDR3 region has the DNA TGTGCCAGCAGTGAAGCACGAGGGGCCAATCAGCCCCAGCATTTT. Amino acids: CASSEARGANQPQHF.

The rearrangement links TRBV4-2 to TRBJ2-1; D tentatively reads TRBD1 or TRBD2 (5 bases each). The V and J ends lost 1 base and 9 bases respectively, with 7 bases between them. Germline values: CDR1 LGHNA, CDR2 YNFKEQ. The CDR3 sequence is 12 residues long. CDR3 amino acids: CASSQGDVEQFF. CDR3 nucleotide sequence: TGTGCCAGCAGCCAAGGGGACGTTGAGCAGTTCTTC.

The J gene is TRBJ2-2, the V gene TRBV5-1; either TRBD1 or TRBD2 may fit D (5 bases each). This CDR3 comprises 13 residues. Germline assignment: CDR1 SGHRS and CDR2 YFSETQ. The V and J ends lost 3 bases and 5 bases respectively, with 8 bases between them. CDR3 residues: CASSWGTTGELFF. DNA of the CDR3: TGCGCCAGCAGCTGGGGGACGACCGGGGAGCTGTTTTTT.

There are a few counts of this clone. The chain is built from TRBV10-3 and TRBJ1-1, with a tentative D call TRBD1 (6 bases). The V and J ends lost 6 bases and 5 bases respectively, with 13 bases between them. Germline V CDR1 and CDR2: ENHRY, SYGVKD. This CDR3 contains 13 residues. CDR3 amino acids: CAIRTGFETEAFF. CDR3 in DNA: TGTGCCATCAGAACAGGGTTTGAAACTGAAGCTTTCTTT.

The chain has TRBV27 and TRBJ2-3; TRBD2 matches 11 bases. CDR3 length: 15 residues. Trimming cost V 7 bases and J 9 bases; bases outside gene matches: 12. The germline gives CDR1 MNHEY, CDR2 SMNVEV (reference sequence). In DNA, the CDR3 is TGTGCCAGCACCCTGACTAGCGGGAATCCAAGGACGCAGTATTTT. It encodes CASTLTSGNPRTQYF.

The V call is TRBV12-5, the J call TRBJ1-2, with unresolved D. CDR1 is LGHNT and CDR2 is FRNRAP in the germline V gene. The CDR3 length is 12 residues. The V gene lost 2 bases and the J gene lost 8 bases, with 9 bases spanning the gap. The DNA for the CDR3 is TGTGCTAGTGGTTTGAGGAATCGGGGCTACACCTTC. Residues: CASGLRNRGYTF.

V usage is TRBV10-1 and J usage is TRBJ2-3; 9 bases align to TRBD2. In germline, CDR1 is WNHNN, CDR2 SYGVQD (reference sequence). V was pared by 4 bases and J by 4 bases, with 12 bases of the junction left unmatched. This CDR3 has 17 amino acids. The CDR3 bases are TGCGCCAGCAGTGGAAGTAGCGGGAGCCTGAGCGCAGATACGCAGTATTTT. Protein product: CASSGSSGSLSADTQYF.

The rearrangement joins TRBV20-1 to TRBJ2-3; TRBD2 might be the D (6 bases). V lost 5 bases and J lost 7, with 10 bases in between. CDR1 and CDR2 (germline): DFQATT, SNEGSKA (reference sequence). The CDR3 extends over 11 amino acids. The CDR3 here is CSADRGNTQYF. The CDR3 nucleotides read TGCAGTGCTGACCGGGGGAATACGCAGTATTTT.

In DNA, the CDR3 is TGCGCCAGCCAGGGTACACCGGGCCGGGAGCAGTTCTTC. Its protein is CASQGTPGREQFF. The chain uses TRBV10-1 and TRBJ2-1, with D possibly being TRBD1 (5 bases). V was cut by 8 bases and J by 10 bases, with 18 bases left in between. Germline-derived CDR1 and CDR2 are WNHNN and SYGVQD (reference sequence). The CDR3 runs 13 residues.

The CDR3 coding sequence is TGTGCCAGCAGTTTAAGAGGAGGTCCCGTCTACGAGCAGTACTTC. This translates into CASSLRGGPVYEQYF. The chain combines TRBV27 with TRBJ2-7, with D perhaps TRBD2 (5 bases). The germline V and J ends were trimmed by 2 bases and 3 bases, with 14 bases remaining between them. Germline loops: CDR1 MNHEY, CDR2 SMNVEV (reference sequence). The CDR3 has 15 residues.

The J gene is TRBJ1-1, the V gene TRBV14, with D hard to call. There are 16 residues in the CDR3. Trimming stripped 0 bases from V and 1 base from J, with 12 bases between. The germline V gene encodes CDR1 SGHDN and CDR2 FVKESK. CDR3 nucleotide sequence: TGTGCCAGCAGCCAAGATTCCGCGGGCAGGAACACTGAAGCTTTCTTT. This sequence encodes CASSQDSAGRNTEAFF.

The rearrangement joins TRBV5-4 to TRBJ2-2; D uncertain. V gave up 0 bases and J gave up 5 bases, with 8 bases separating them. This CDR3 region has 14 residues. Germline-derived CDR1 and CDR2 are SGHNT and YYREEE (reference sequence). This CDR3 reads CASSLGLGTGELFF. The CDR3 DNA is TGTGCCAGCAGCTTGGGACTTGGGACCGGGGAGCTGTTTTTT.

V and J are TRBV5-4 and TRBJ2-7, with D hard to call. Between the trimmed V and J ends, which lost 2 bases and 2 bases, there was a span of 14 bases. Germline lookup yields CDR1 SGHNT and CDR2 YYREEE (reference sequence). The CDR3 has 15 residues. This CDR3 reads CASSLMATPTYEQYF. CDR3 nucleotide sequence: TGTGCCAGCAGCTTAATGGCTACACCTACCTACGAGCAGTACTTC.